At least ten counts were recorded for the clone carrying this TCR beta chain. TCRdb processed the 5' RACE reads anew with MiXCR; each CDR3 protein has one entry. The sample contains about 82,000 distinct CDR3 sequences, approximately 4.8% of which appear only once. The data belong to a study of T cells of healthy individuals. The germline V gene encodes CDR1 SQVTM and CDR2 ANQGSEA. The V end was cut by 6 bases, the J end by 0 bases, with 11 bases between. CDR3 size: 13 residues. The receptor's source is a female donor in good health. The chain uses TRBV29-1 and TRBJ2-5; no reliable D call. Here the CDR3 reads CSVPGMYQETQYF. The CDR3 bases are TGCAGCGTCCCGGGCATGTACCAAGAGACCCAGTACTTC.